This T cell receptor (beta chain) stems from a study of blood T cells in healthy people across ages. Donors gave approximately 9.9 milliliters of peripheral blood apiece. Isolation recovered at least 6 million PBMCs from every sample. Study-level findings and limits: Strong correlation existed between TCR beta diversity and naive T cell percentage. CMV infection status of these donors was not known.

The CDR3 runs 12 residues. Deletions cut 3 bases from V and 5 bases from J, with 6 bases between. Germline V CDR1 and CDR2: MDHEN, SYDVKM. Alongside a J-beta primer mix, a sample-barcoded 5' primer served in a second PCR lasting about 7 to 11 cycles. TCRdb redid the calling of the 5' RACE reads with MiXCR, one entry per CDR3 protein. The sample carries approximately 700,000 distinct CDR3 sequences, about 32% recorded once. For this clonotype: The antigen remains undetermined.

Sequenced input: blood. This receptor was identified in a woman aged 80 or over in good health. The chain is built from TRBV28 and TRBJ2-3; D gene ambiguous. CDR3 DNA: TGTGCCAGCAGTTTTGCAGGAGATACGCAGTATTTT. Translating it yields CASSFAGDTQYF.